This TCR beta chain was captured by sequencing in a study of T-cell reconstitution after alpha-beta-depleted transplantation in children. CDR1 SGHTA and CDR2 FQGNSA come from the germline V gene. CDR3 length: 14 residues. V gave up 8 bases and J gave up 4 bases; unmatched junction bases: 6. The library targeted TCRbeta and was prepared with unique molecular identifiers. One entry per CDR3 protein, called by TCRdb with MiXCR from the PCR reads. Of around 340,000 distinct CDR3 sequences in the sample, 13% were seen once. Ten or more counts support this clonotype. The chain uses TRBV7-2 and TRBJ1-4; 8 bases map to TRBD1. This material consisted of PBMCs, taken from the stem cell graft. The receptor comes from a human donor who donated a stem cell graft to a child with Fanconi anemia. The CDR3 nucleotides are TGTGCCAGCTCCCGGACAGGGAGTAATGAAAAACTGTTTTTT. Translated, it gives CASSRTGSNEKLFF.